This is a list of T cell receptor beta chains from one sample in a study of cytomegalovirus exposure and HLA in healthy donors. TCRdb keeps only in-frame clones here, not all; method: immunoSEQ multiplex PCR. This sample has about 67,000 clones, with more than 70% found just once. The sample consisted of PBMCs. Receptors were obtained from a man aged 35 to 55 in good health and CMV-seronegative. The CDR3 runs from the conserved cysteine through the conserved F or W. D genes are given only for firm matches. The listing skips clone size in some rows; elsewhere it reads once, few, many or a size class.

j_call	clone_size	d_call	v_call	cdr3_nt	cdr3_aa
TRBJ1-2	NA	NA	TRBV29-1	TGCAGCGTTGGTCCAGGGGACTATGGCTACACCTTC	CSVGPGDYGYTF
TRBJ2-2	NA	TRBD1	TRBV9	TGTGCCAGCAGCGCCTACAGGGGGCGCACCGGGGAGCTGTTTTTT	CASSAYRGRTGELFF
TRBJ2-3	NA	TRBD2	TRBV4-1	TGCGCCAGCAGCCCTAGCATTTCAATGAGTACACTAGCGGCACGCACAGATACGCAGTATTTT	CASSPSISMSTLAARTDTQYF
TRBJ2-5	NA	NA	TRBV5-4	TGTGCCAGCAGCTTGGTCGCGGCTTCAGAGACCCAGTACTTC	CASSLVAASETQYF
TRBJ2-1	NA	TRBD2	TRBV10-1	TGCGCCAGCAGTCCGGGACTAGCGTACAATGAGCAGTTCTTC	CASSPGLAYNEQFF
TRBJ2-3	NA	TRBD1	TRBV6-1	TGTGCCAGCAGGACCGGGACAGAGTTCACAGATACGCAGTATTTT	CASRTGTEFTDTQYF
TRBJ2-5	once	TRBD2	TRBV11-1	TGTGCCAGCAGTTTCTTGACTAGCGGGAGGGCCCGGGAGACCCAGTACTTC	CASSFLTSGRARETQYF
TRBJ2-7	NA	NA	TRBV11-2	TGTGCCAGCAGCCCCCGTCCAGGCTATTACGAGCAGTACTTC	CASSPRPGYYEQYF
TRBJ1-5	NA	NA	TRBV7-7	TGTGCCAGCAGCGAGAACAGGAATCAGCCCCAGCATTTT	CASSENRNQPQHF
TRBJ2-2	NA	NA	TRBV10-2	TGCGCCAGCAGCCCCAATACAGGGCCGAAGCTCGGGGAGCTGTTTTTT	CASSPNTGPKLGELFF
TRBJ2-7	NA	TRBD2	TRBV5-4	TGTGCCAGCAGCTTATCGGTGACTAGCGCTATTAGCGAGCAGTACTTC	CASSLSVTSAISEQYF
TRBJ1-1	NA	NA	TRBV7-6	TGTGCCAGCAGCTTATCCTGGGGGAGGTTGGCTGAAGCTTTCTTT	CASSLSWGRLAEAFF
TRBJ1-5	once	NA	TRBV6-1	TGTGCCAGCAGTGAAGGAGGGGGGGTTAGCAATCAGCCCCAGCATTTT	CASSEGGGVSNQPQHF
TRBJ2-1	NA	TRBD2	TRBV5-4	TGTGCCAGCAGCCCCCGACTAGCGGGGGGCCAGGGTGGCTACAATGAGCAGTTCTTC	CASSPRLAGGQGGYNEQFF
TRBJ2-6	NA	NA	TRBV18	TGTGCCAGCTCACCGCCAGGGGCTGGGGCCAACGTCCTGACTTTC	CASSPPGAGANVLTF
TRBJ1-6	NA	TRBD1	TRBV5-4	TGTGCCAGCAGCGTCGACAGGGGCCGAGCACCCCTCCACTTT	CASSVDRGRAPLHF
TRBJ2-1	NA	TRBD2	TRBV7-9	TGTGCCAGCAGCCCCCGGACTAGCGACAATGAGCAGTTCTTC	CASSPRTSDNEQFF
TRBJ1-1	NA	NA	TRBV27	TGTGCCAGCAGTTTAAATCAGGGGAACACTGAAGCTTTCTTT	CASSLNQGNTEAFF
TRBJ2-7	NA	TRBD1	TRBV7-9	TGTGCCAGCAGCTTAGGGTTAGCCGGGACAGGGGATAGCGAGCAGTACTTC	CASSLGLAGTGDSEQYF
TRBJ1-1	NA	NA	TRBV5-1	TGCGCCAGCAGCTTACAGGGAACGAACACTGAAGCTTTCTTT	CASSLQGTNTEAFF
TRBJ1-1	NA	NA	TRBV10-3	TGTGCCATCAGTGACTCCGTGAACACTGAAGCTTTCTTT	CAISDSVNTEAFF
TRBJ1-2	NA	TRBD1	TRBV5-4	TGTGCCAGCAGCCCCACGGCAACAGGGGGCGCGGGGGGCTACACCTTC	CASSPTATGGAGGYTF
TRBJ2-3	few	NA	TRBV11-2	TGTGCCAGCAGCTTCATGGCCCCCCCACACACAGATACGCAGTATTTT	CASSFMAPPHTDTQYF
TRBJ1-5	few	NA	TRBV7-9	TGTTCCAGCAGCTTAGTCGGTCAGCCCCAGCATTTT	CSSSLVGQPQHF
TRBJ2-2	NA	TRBD2	TRBV7-8	TGTGCCAGCACCAATCTAGCGGGAGCCGGGGAGCTGTTTTTT	CASTNLAGAGELFF